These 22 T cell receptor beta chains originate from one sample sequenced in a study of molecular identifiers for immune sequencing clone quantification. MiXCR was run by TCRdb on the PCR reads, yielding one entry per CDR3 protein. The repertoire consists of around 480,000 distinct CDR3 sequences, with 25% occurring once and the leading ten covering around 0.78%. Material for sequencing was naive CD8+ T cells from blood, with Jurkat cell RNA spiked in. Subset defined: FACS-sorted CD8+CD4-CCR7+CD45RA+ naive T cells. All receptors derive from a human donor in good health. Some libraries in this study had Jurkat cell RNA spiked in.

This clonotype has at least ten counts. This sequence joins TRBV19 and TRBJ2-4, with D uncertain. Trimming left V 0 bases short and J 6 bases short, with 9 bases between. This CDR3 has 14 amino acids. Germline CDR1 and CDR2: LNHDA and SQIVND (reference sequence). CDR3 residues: CASSIDPSANIQYF. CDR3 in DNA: TGTGCCAGTAGTATAGATCCCTCTGCAAACATTCAGTACTTC.

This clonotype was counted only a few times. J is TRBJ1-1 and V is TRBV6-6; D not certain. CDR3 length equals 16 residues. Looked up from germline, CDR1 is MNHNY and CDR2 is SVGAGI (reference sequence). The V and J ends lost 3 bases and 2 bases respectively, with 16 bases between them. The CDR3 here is CASSYSIWTRNTEAFF. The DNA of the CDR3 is TGTGCCAGCAGTTATTCCATTTGGACGAGAAACACTGAAGCTTTCTTT.

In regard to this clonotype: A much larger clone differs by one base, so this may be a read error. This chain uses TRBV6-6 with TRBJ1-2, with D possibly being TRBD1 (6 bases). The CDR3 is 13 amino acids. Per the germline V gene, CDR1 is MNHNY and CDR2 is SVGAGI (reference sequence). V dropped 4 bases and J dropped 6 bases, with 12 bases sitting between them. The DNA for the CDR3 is TGTGCCAGCAGTTCTGAGACAGGCCATGGCTACACCTTC. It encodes CASSSETGHGYTF.

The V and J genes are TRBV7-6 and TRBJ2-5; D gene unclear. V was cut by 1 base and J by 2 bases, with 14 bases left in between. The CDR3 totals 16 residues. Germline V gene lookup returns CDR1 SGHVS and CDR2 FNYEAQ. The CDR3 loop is CASSLVGHSQQETQYF. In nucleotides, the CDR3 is TGTGCCAGCAGCTTAGTGGGTCATTCACAACAAGAGACCCAGTACTTC. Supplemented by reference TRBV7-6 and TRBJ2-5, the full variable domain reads GAGVSQSPRYKVTKRGQDVALRCDPISGHVSLYWYRQALGQGPEFLTYFNYEAQQDKSGLPNDRFSAERPEGSISTLTIQRTEQRDSAMYRCASSLVGHSQQETQYFGPGTRLLVL.

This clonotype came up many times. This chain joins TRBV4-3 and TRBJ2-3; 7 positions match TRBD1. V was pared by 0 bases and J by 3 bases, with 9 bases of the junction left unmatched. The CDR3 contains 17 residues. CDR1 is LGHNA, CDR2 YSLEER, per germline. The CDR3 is CASSQDLGGFGTDTQYF. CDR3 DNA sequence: TGCGCCAGCAGCCAAGATCTAGGGGGCTTCGGGACAGATACGCAGTATTTT.

The CDR3 spells CASSVGRATYEQYF. The CDR3 coding sequence is TGTGCCAGCAGCGTGGGACGGGCGACCTACGAGCAGTACTTC. The rearrangement uses TRBV9 and TRBJ2-7; possibly TRBD1 or TRBD2 for D (5 bases each). CDR3 length equals 14 residues. The V gene's germline CDR1 is SGDLS and CDR2 YYNGEE. The ends were cut back, 2 bases at V and 2 bases at J, with 11 bases in the middle.

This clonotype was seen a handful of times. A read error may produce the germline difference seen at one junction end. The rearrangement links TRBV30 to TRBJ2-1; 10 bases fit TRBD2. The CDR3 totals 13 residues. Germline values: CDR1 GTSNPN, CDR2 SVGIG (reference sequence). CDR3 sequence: CAWSWLAGVEQFF. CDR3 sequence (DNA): TGTGCATGGAGTTGGCTAGCGGGGGTTGAGCAGTTCTTC.

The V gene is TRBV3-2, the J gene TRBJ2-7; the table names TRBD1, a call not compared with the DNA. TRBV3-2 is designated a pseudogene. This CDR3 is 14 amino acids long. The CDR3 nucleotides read TGTGCCAGCAGCCAAGCCAGACAGTACTACGAGCAGTACTTC. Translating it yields CASSQARQYYEQYF.

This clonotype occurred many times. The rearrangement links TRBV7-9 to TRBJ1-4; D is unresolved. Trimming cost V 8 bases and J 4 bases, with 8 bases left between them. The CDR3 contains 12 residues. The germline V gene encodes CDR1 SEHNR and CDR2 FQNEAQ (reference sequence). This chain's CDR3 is CASRDVNEKLFF. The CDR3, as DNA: TGTGCCAGCCGGGATGTTAATGAAAAACTGTTTTTT.

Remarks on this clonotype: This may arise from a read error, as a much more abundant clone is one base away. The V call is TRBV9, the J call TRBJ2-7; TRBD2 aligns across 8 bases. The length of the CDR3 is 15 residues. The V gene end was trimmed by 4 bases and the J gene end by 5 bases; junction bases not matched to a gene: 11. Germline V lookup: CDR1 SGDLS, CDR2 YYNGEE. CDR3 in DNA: TGTGCCAGCAGCCCCGGGAGGGATGTGCTCCACGAGCAGTACTTC. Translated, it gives CASSPGRDVLHEQYF.

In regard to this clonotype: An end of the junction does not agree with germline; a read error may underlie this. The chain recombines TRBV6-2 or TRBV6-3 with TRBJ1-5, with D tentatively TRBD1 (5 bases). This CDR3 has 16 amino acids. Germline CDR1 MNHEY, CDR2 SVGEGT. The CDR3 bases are TGTGCCAGCCGTTCCCTCCGGGACGGCTACAATCCGCCCCCGCATTTT. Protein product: CASRSLRDGYNPPPHF.

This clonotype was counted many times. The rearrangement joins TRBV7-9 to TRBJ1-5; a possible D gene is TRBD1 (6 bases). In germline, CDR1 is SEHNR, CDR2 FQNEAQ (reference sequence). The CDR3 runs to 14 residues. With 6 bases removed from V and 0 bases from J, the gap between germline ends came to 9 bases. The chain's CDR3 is CASSWDNSNQPQHF. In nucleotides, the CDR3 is TGTGCCAGCAGTTGGGACAATAGCAATCAGCCCCAGCATTTT.

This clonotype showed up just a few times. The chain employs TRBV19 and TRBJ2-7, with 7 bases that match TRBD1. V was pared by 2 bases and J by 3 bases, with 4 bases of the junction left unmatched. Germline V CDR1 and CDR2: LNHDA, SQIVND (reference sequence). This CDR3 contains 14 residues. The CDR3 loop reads CASSIRDSIYEQYF. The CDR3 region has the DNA TGTGCCAGTAGTATAAGGGACAGTATCTACGAGCAGTACTTC.

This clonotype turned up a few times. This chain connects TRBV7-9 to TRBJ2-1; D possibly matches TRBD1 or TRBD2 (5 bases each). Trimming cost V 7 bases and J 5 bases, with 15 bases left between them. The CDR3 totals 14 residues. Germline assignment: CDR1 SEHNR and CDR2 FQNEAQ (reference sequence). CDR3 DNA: TGTGCCAGCACCCCGCCGGGGACCCACAATGAGCAGTTCTTC. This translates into CASTPPGTHNEQFF.

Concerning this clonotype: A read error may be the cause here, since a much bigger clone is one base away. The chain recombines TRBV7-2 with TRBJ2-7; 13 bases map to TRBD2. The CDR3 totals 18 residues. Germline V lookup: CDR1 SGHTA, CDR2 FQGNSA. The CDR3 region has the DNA TGTGCCAGCACCTTAAGATCCTCGCCGGGACTAGCGGGACTTCTGCAGCACTTC. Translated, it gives CASTLRSSPGLAGLLQHF.

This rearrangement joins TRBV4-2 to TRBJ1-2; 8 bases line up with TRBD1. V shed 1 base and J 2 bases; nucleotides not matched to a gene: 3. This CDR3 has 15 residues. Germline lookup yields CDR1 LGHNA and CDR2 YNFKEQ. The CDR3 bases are TGTGCCAGCAGCCAAGTGGGACAGGAGAACTATGGCTACACCTTC. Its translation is CASSQVGQENYGYTF.

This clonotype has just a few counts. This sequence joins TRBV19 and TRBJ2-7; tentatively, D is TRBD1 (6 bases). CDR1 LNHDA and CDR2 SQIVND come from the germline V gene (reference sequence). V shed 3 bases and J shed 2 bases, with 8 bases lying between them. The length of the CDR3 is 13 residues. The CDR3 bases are TGTGCCAGTAGTATGAGGACAGCCTACGAGCAGTACTTC. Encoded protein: CASSMRTAYEQYF.

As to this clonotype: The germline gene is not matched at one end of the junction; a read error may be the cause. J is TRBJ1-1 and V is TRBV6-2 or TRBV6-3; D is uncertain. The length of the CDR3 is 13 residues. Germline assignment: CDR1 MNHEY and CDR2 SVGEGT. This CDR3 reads CASSYGPNTETFF. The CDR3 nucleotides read TGTGCCAGCAGTTACGGCCCGAACACTGAAACTTTCTTT.

CDR3: CASSTMMGDQPQYF. In DNA form, the CDR3 reads TGCGCCAGCAGCACCATGATGGGGGATCAGCCCCAGTACTTC. This rearrangement joins TRBV4-1 to TRBJ2-5; D is possibly TRBD1 or TRBD2 (5 bases each). Trimming left V 5 bases short and J 9 bases short, with 19 bases between. Germline CDR1 and CDR2: MGHRA and YSYEKL. This CDR3 has 14 amino acids.

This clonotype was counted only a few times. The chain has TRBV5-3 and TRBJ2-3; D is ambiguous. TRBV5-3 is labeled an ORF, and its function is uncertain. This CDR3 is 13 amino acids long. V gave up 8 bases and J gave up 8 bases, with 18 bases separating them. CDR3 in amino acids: CASKGPHPGTQYF. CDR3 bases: TGTGCCAGTAAAGGGCCCCACCCCGGTACGCAGTATTTT.

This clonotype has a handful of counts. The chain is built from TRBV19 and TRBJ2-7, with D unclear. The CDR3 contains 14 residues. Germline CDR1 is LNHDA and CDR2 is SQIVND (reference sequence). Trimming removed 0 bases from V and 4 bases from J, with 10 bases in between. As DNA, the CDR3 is TGTGCCAGTAGTATAGATCTCGGCGGTTACGAGCAGTACTTC. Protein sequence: CASSIDLGGYEQYF.

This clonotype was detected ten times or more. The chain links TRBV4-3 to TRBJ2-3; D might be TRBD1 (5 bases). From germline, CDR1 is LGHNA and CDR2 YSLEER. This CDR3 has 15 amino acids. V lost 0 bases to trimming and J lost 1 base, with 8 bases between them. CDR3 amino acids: CASSQDREGTDTQYF. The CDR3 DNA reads TGCGCCAGCAGCCAAGACAGGGAAGGCACAGATACGCAGTATTTT.